This entry lists 23 T cell receptor beta chains sequenced from one sample in a study of blood T cell repertoires in COVID-19. Libraries were prepared by immunoSEQ multiplex PCR; TCRdb keeps only in-frame clonotypes and omits some of them. The table has around 42,000 clones, roughly 80% seen once. Material: peripheral blood. These receptors originate from a woman between 55 and 75 years old with acute or convalescent COVID-19.

This clone was detected a few times. The V and J genes are TRBV4-2 and TRBJ2-7, with 7 bases lining up with TRBD2. Trimming cost V 3 bases and J 7 bases; bases outside gene matches: 9. The CDR3 runs 14 residues. Germline V gives CDR1 LGHNA, CDR2 YNFKEQ. This CDR3 reads CASSQGGGAWEQYF. The CDR3 DNA follows: TGTGCCAGCAGCCAGGGCGGGGGAGCTTGGGAGCAGTACTTC.

This clone was seen only a few times. The rearrangement links TRBV19 to TRBJ1-1; 7 nucleotides agree with TRBD1. Germline assignment: CDR1 LNHDA and CDR2 SQIVND (reference sequence). This CDR3 is 14 amino acids long. V shed 5 bases and J 3 bases; nucleotides not matched to a gene: 6. The CDR3 DNA is TGTGCCAGTAGTCAGACAGGGACCTACACTGAAGCTTTCTTT. This codes for CASSQTGTYTEAFF. The entire variable domain, with the rest obtained from reference TRBV19 and TRBJ1-1, is as follows: DGGITQSPKYLFRKEGQNVTLSCEQNLNHDAMYWYRQDPGQGLRLIYYSQIVNDFQKGDIAEGYSVSREKKESFPLTVTSAQKNPTAFYLCASSQTGTYTEAFFGQGTRLTVV.

This chain connects TRBV18 to TRBJ2-2; D is uncertain. Germline-derived CDR1 and CDR2 are KGHSH and LQKENI. The CDR3 is 15 residues long. V lost 3 bases and J lost 1, with 9 bases in between. In nucleotides, the CDR3 is TGTGCCAGCTCACCGAGAGATCTGAACACCGGGGAGCTGTTTTTT. Translation gives CASSPRDLNTGELFF.

The chain carries TRBV5-4 and TRBJ2-2; 13 nucleotides match TRBD2. The V gene end was trimmed by 3 bases and the J gene end by 5 bases; junction bases not matched to a gene: 13. Germline CDR1 and CDR2: SGHNT and YYREEE (reference sequence). The CDR3 covers 19 residues. In DNA, the CDR3 is TGTGCCAGCAGCTCCGATCTTGGACTAGCGGGAGTCTTGACCGGGGAGCTGTTTTTT. It yields the protein CASSSDLGLAGVLTGELFF.

The rearrangement joins TRBV14 to TRBJ1-6; D is unresolved. The V end was cut by 0 bases, the J end by 2 bases, with 5 bases between. The germline V gene has CDR1 SGHDN and CDR2 FVKESK. The length of the CDR3 is 15 residues. CDR3 amino acids: CASSQESAYNSPLHF. In DNA form, the CDR3 reads TGTGCCAGCAGCCAAGAGTCGGCCTATAATTCACCCCTCCACTTT.

This sequence joins TRBV7-9 and TRBJ2-7; D is uncertain. The CDR3 has 11 amino acids. V lost 4 bases and J lost 2, with 3 bases in between. Germline V gene data show CDR1 as SEHNR and CDR2 as FQNEAQ (reference sequence). The CDR3 sequence is CASSSAYEQYF. Written as DNA, the CDR3 is TGTGCCAGCAGCTCCGCCTACGAGCAGTACTTC.

The rearrangement uses TRBV3-1 (or the pseudogene TRBV3-2) and TRBJ1-2; a possible D gene is TRBD1 (5 bases). The CDR3 is made up of 15 amino acids. Trimming stripped 0 bases from V and 7 bases from J, with 15 bases between. CDR1 is LGHDT, CDR2 YNNKEL, per germline (reference sequence). The CDR3 region is CASSQDVVGPGGYTF. CDR3 nucleotides: TGTGCCAGCAGCCAAGACGTAGTGGGGCCCGGTGGCTACACCTTC.

The sample holds a few counts of this clone. The J gene is TRBJ1-6, the V gene TRBV28; 8 bases are shared with TRBD1. This CDR3 contains 14 residues. V shed 6 bases, J shed 10 bases, and the junction held 8 bases outside the gene matches. The V gene's germline CDR1 is MDHEN and CDR2 SYDVKM. CDR3: CASRPGTGGSPLHF. The CDR3 region has the DNA TGTGCCAGCAGGCCCGGGACAGGAGGGTCACCCCTCCACTTT.

This rearrangement joins TRBV15 to TRBJ2-2; D is uncertain. V gave up 0 bases and J gave up 4 bases, with 9 bases separating them. Germline-derived CDR1 and CDR2 are LNHNV and YYDKDF (reference sequence). The CDR3 totals 15 residues. This CDR3 is CATSRDRLVTGELFF. In DNA, the CDR3 is TGTGCCACCAGCAGAGATCGTCTCGTCACCGGGGAGCTGTTTTTT.

A single count supports this clone. The chain joins TRBV18 to TRBJ2-5; no firm D call. The ends were cut back, 3 bases at V and 4 bases at J, with 9 bases in the middle. Germline V lookup: CDR1 KGHSH, CDR2 LQKENI. This CDR3 contains 13 residues. The CDR3 loop is CASSPFLRETQYF. The CDR3 coding sequence is TGTGCCAGCTCACCTTTCTTGCGAGAGACCCAGTACTTC.

The chain joins TRBV19 to TRBJ2-6; D may be TRBD2 (6 bases). The CDR3 totals 20 residues. With 1 base removed from V and 0 bases from J, the gap between germline ends came to 19 bases. Germline V gene sequence: CDR1 LNHDA, CDR2 SQIVND (reference sequence). The CDR3 spells CASSIALGGVLFSGANVLTF. In DNA form, the CDR3 reads TGTGCCAGTAGTATAGCCCTCGGAGGGGTCCTCTTCTCTGGGGCCAACGTCCTGACTTTC.

The chain is built from TRBV27 and TRBJ1-1, with D unclear. The CDR3 consists of 15 residues. V gave up 2 bases and J gave up 1 base, with 11 bases separating them. Germline values: CDR1 MNHEY, CDR2 SMNVEV (reference sequence). The CDR3 DNA reads as TGTGCCAGCAGTTTAAGTAGCATCGGGAACACTGAAGCTTTCTTT. It encodes CASSLSSIGNTEAFF.

This chain links TRBV7-8 with TRBJ1-2; no definite D call. This CDR3 region has 13 residues. V dropped 1 base and J dropped 5 bases, with 8 bases sitting between them. Germline CDR1 reads SGHVS; CDR2 reads FQNEAQ. The CDR3 DNA is TGTGCCAGCAGCTTAGAAACAGCTTATGGCTACACCTTC. Translating gives CASSLETAYGYTF.

This clone is labeled medium-sized. The V gene is TRBV3-1 (or the pseudogene TRBV3-2), the J gene TRBJ1-2; 7 nucleotides agree with TRBD1. The germline gives CDR1 LGHDT, CDR2 YNNKEL (reference sequence). The length of the CDR3 is 13 residues. V gave up 0 bases and J gave up 13 bases; unmatched junction bases: 8. The CDR3 sequence is CASSQEIQGGGTF. The CDR3 DNA follows: TGTGCCAGCAGCCAAGAGATCCAGGGGGGCGGCACCTTC.

V is TRBV9 and J is TRBJ1-1; D unresolved. V was cut by 3 bases and J by 1 base, with 16 bases left in between. CDR1 is SGDLS and CDR2 is YYNGEE in the germline V gene. The CDR3 extends over 16 amino acids. Here the CDR3 reads CASSDQPQSRNTEAFF. CDR3 in DNA: TGTGCCAGCAGCGACCAACCACAGAGTCGGAACACTGAAGCTTTCTTT.

V is TRBV6-5 and J is TRBJ2-7; 8 bases line up with TRBD1. The CDR3 extends over 15 amino acids. Germline values: CDR1 MNHEY, CDR2 SVGAGI. Losses at the gene ends were 7 bases for V and 2 bases for J; bases not matched to a gene: 10. CDR3 DNA: TGTGCCAGCATATTTCAGGGGGCTAGGGCCTACGAGCAGTACTTC. Translation gives CASIFQGARAYEQYF.

This chain joins TRBV7-9 and TRBJ2-2, with D perhaps matching TRBD2 (5 bases). The CDR3 runs 16 residues. V lost 5 bases, J lost 5 bases, and 18 bases lay in between. Germline lookup yields CDR1 SEHNR and CDR2 FQNEAQ (reference sequence). CDR3 sequence reads: CASSPGVAILTGELFF. DNA of the CDR3: TGTGCCAGCAGCCCCGGGGTAGCGATCTTAACCGGGGAGCTGTTTTTT. The full variable domain, rest sourced from reference TRBV7-9 and TRBJ2-2, is DTGVSQNPRHKITKRGQNVTFRCDPISEHNRLYWYRQTLGQGPEFLTYFQNEAQLEKSRLLSDRFSAERPKGSFSTLEIQRTEQGDSAMYLCASSPGVAILTGELFFGEGSRLTVL.

The rearrangement links TRBV29-1 to TRBJ1-1; 7 nucleotides agree with TRBD1. The CDR3 consists of 13 residues. V was pared by 3 bases and J by 1 base, with 2 bases of the junction left unmatched. The V gene's germline CDR1 is SQVTM and CDR2 ANQGSEA. CDR3 loop: CSVEGQQNTEAFF. For the CDR3, the DNA is TGCAGCGTTGAGGGACAGCAGAACACTGAAGCTTTCTTT.

The chain joins TRBV14 to TRBJ1-2; 7 bases fit TRBD1. The CDR3 length is 15 residues. Looked up from germline, CDR1 is SGHDN and CDR2 is FVKESK. V shed 3 bases, J shed 8 bases, and the junction held 12 bases outside the gene matches. The CDR3 reads CASSQGIDRVRGYTF. The CDR3 DNA reads TGTGCCAGCAGCCAGGGTATTGACAGGGTGAGAGGCTACACCTTC. The entire variable domain, with the rest obtained from reference TRBV14 and TRBJ1-2, is as follows: EAGVTQFPSHSVIEKGQTVTLRCDPISGHDNLYWYRRVMGKEIKFLLHFVKESKQDESGMPNNRFLAERTGGTYSTLKVQPAELEDSGVYFCASSQGIDRVRGYTFGSGTRLTVV.

The V call is TRBV10-2, the J call TRBJ1-6; D remains ambiguous. The germline CDR1 and CDR2 sequences are WSHSY and SAAADI. CDR3 length: 13 residues. V lost 6 bases and J lost 9, with 12 bases in between. CDR3 region: CASSASEGSPLHF. The CDR3 DNA reads as TGCGCCAGCAGCGCCTCAGAGGGTTCACCCCTCCACTTT.

The chain carries TRBV6-4 and TRBJ2-7; 9 positions agree with TRBD2. The CDR3 has 16 amino acids. V lost 2 bases to trimming and J lost 4 bases; unmatched junction nucleotides: 9. CDR1 and CDR2 (germline): MRHNA, SNTAGT. CDR3 amino acids: CASSDGPLAGVYEQYF. The CDR3 DNA reads as TGTGCCAGCAGTGACGGGCCGTTAGCGGGAGTTTACGAGCAGTACTTC.

The rearrangement links TRBV19 to TRBJ1-5; D is perhaps TRBD1 (6 bases). From germline, CDR1 is LNHDA and CDR2 SQIVND (reference sequence). The CDR3 totals 14 residues. Between the trimmed V and J ends, which lost 3 bases and 7 bases, there was a span of 13 bases. CDR3 sequence (DNA): TGTGCCAGTAGTATGTTTGCAGGGGAACAGCCCCAGCATTTT. Translating it yields CASSMFAGEQPQHF.

V and J are TRBV27 and TRBJ1-6; D unclear. V was trimmed by 3 bases and J by 0 bases, leaving 12 bases between them. CDR1 is MNHEY and CDR2 is SMNVEV in the germline V gene (reference sequence). CDR3 size: 17 residues. The CDR3 DNA sequence: TGTGCCAGCAGTTTTAACTCGCCAAGCTCCTATAATTCACCCCTCCACTTT. Protein product: CASSFNSPSSYNSPLHF.